The next 21 T cell receptor beta chains were all read from a single sample in a study of shared clonotypes between healthy human individuals. TCRdb's copy holds only in-frame clones and misses some; the assay was immunoSEQ multiplex PCR. Here the sample spans roughly 2.6 million clones, around nine tenths being singletons. Sequenced input: naive CD4+ T cells sorted from blood. The subset denotes: CD45RA+ positively selected. The receptor source for this set is a man aged 18 to 29 in good health.

The gene calls are TRBV15 and TRBJ2-1; TRBD1 or TRBD2 may be the D gene (5 bases each). This CDR3 is built from 15 residues. V lost 0 bases, J lost 4 bases, and 10 bases lay in between. In germline, CDR1 is LNHNV, CDR2 YYDKDF (reference sequence). The CDR3 reads CATSRDGDVYNEQFF. The CDR3 coding sequence is TGTGCCACCAGCAGAGATGGGGACGTTTACAATGAGCAGTTCTTC.

The chain has TRBV7-8 and TRBJ2-1; TRBD1 matches 10 bases. V lost 4 bases and J lost 4; bases outside the gene matches: 4. Germline CDR1 reads SGHVS; CDR2 reads FQNEAQ. The CDR3 runs to 15 residues. The DNA of the CDR3 is TGTGCCAGCAGCTCGGACAGGGGGAGGTACAATGAGCAGTTCTTC. This gives the protein CASSSDRGRYNEQFF.

The chain employs TRBV6-1 and TRBJ2-5, with D perhaps being TRBD1 or TRBD2 (7 bases each). Trimming took 4 bases from V and 3 from J, leaving 15 bases between them. CDR1 is MNHNS, CDR2 SASEGT, per germline. The CDR3 is 15 residues long. Here the CDR3 reads CASSVGGTVKETQYF. CDR3 in DNA: TGTGCCAGCAGTGTGGGAGGGACAGTAAAAGAGACCCAGTACTTC.

The chain uses TRBV29-1 and TRBJ2-5; 7 bases match TRBD1. The tail of the sequence fits TRBJ2-7 better, so the J call may be wrong. Germline values: CDR1 SQVTM, CDR2 ANQGSEA. The CDR3 is 14 residues long. The CDR3 DNA reads TGCAGCGTTAGTGTCGGGACAGACTTATACGAGCAGTACTTC. As protein: CSVSVGTDLYEQYF.

The chain combines TRBV2 with TRBJ2-1; 7 nucleotides align to TRBD2. In germline, CDR1 is SNHLY, CDR2 FYNNEI. The J segment lost 2 bases and the V segment lost 1 base, leaving 8 bases of the junction unmatched. This CDR3 region has 17 residues. CDR3 bases: TGTGCCAGCAGTGAAGAGTCCGGCGGGAGCCCCTACAATGAGCAGTTCTTC. The encoded protein is CASSEESGGSPYNEQFF.

A remark on this clone: The same CDR3 also results from other DNA sequences found in this sample. The rearrangement links TRBV6-1 to TRBJ2-6; the D is unclear. The CDR3 consists of 13 residues. Deletions cut 5 bases from V and 1 base from J, with 3 bases between. Germline V CDR1 and CDR2: MNHNS, SASEGT. In DNA form, the CDR3 reads TGTGCCAGCAGTTCTTCTGGGGCCAACGTCCTGACTTTC. This sequence encodes CASSSSGANVLTF.

The chain is built from TRBV30 and TRBJ1-5; TRBD1 agrees at 9 bases. This CDR3 is built from 14 residues. Trimming at V came to 3 bases and at J to 7 bases, leaving 7 bases not matched to a gene. Germline values: CDR1 GTSNPN, CDR2 SVGIG (reference sequence). For the CDR3, the DNA is TGTGCCTGGAGGGGACAGGGTCATAGGCAGCCCCAGCATTTT. Translated: CAWRGQGHRQPQHF. The whole variable domain, filled in from reference TRBV30 and TRBJ1-5, reads SQTIHQWPATLVQPVGSPLSLECTVEGTSNPNLYWYRQAAGRGLQLLFYSVGIGQISSEVPQNLSASRPQDRQFILSSKKLLLSDSGFYLCAWRGQGHRQPQHFGDGTRLSIL.

The rearrangement uses TRBV7-2 and TRBJ2-1; 8 nucleotides match TRBD2. CDR3 length: 15 amino acids. Germline loops: CDR1 SGHTA, CDR2 FQGNSA. V lost 5 bases, J lost 6 bases, and 9 bases stayed unmatched. The CDR3 nucleotides are TGTGCCAGCAGCCCCATAGCGGGGCCCGTCAATGAGCAGTTCTTC. Translation: CASSPIAGPVNEQFF.

The V gene is TRBV20-1, the J gene TRBJ1-1; possibly TRBD1 for D (6 bases). This CDR3 is built from 11 residues. Germline V gene data show CDR1 as DFQATT and CDR2 as SNEGSKA (reference sequence). Trimming left V 7 bases short and J 8 bases short, with 14 bases between. This CDR3 reads CSGKGVEEAFF. In DNA form, the CDR3 reads TGCAGTGGGAAGGGGGTCGAAGAAGCTTTCTTT.

The chain links TRBV6-6 to TRBJ1-1, with a possible D match to TRBD1 (5 bases). The length of the CDR3 is 16 residues. Germline V gene lookup returns CDR1 MNHNY and CDR2 SVGAGI (reference sequence). The V gene lost 0 bases and the J gene lost 1 base, with 12 bases spanning the gap. The CDR3 nucleotides read TGTGCCAGCAGTTACTCGAATCGGGGGACGAACACTGAAGCTTTCTTT. Encoded protein: CASSYSNRGTNTEAFF.

With respect to this clone: This specimen includes other DNA sequences encoding the same CDR3. The rearrangement uses TRBV4-1 and TRBJ1-2; the D gene is possibly TRBD1 (5 bases). The V gene lost 0 bases and the J gene lost 4 bases, with 12 bases spanning the gap. CDR1 MGHRA and CDR2 YSYEKL come from the germline V gene. The CDR3 runs to 15 residues. CDR3 in amino acids: CASSQDLQGRYGYTF. The CDR3 DNA is TGCGCCAGCAGCCAAGATCTTCAGGGTCGCTATGGCTACACCTTC.

The chain carries TRBV15 and TRBJ1-4; 7 positions match TRBD1. This CDR3 comprises 16 residues. V lost 1 base and J lost 2; bases outside the gene matches: 4. CDR1 and CDR2 (germline): LNHNV, YYDKDF (reference sequence). The CDR3 sequence: CATSRGTTGTNEKLFF. Here the CDR3 DNA reads TGTGCCACCAGCAGAGGGACGACAGGGACTAATGAAAAACTGTTTTTT.

The rearrangement uses TRBV7-2 and TRBJ2-7; D is ambiguous. Trimming left V 3 bases short and J 3 bases short, with 6 bases between. CDR3 length: 12 residues. The germline gives CDR1 SGHTA, CDR2 FQGNSA. In DNA, the CDR3 is TGTGCCAGCAGCTTCAACAACTACGAGCAGTACTTC. It translates to CASSFNNYEQYF.

V usage is TRBV6-1 and J usage is TRBJ1-2; D ambiguous. The CDR3 is 12 amino acids. The germline V gene has CDR1 MNHNS and CDR2 SASEGT. V lost 6 bases and J 4 bases, leaving 9 bases between the germline ends. The CDR3 DNA reads as TGTGCCAGCAGCCGTGTGGTCTATGGCTACACCTTC. Translating gives CASSRVVYGYTF.

Notes on this clone: The sample has other DNA sequences that encode this CDR3 too. The V gene is TRBV9, the J gene TRBJ1-4, with TRBD1 matching 7 bases. J was trimmed by 2 bases and V by 0 bases; bases with no gene match: 1. Germline loops: CDR1 SGDLS, CDR2 YYNGEE. CDR3 length: 15 residues. The CDR3 nucleotides are TGTGCCAGCAGCGTAGAGGGACAGACTAATGAAAAACTGTTTTTT. Translated: CASSVEGQTNEKLFF. The full variable domain, its missing parts supplied by reference TRBV9 and TRBJ1-4, is DSGVTQTPKHLITATGQRVTLRCSPRSGDLSVYWYQQSLDQGLQFLIQYYNGEERAKGNILERFSAQQFPDLHSELNLSSLELGDSALYFCASSVEGQTNEKLFFGSGTQLSVL.

The chain recombines TRBV6-4 with TRBJ2-7; D unresolved. CDR1 and CDR2 from the germline V gene are MRHNA and SNTAGT. The CDR3 spans 15 residues. V gave up 0 bases and J gave up 2 bases, with 11 bases separating them. This chain's CDR3 is CASSDSPGQTYEQYF. The CDR3 DNA reads TGTGCCAGCAGTGACTCCCCGGGCCAGACCTACGAGCAGTACTTC.

As to this clone: At the DNA level, this CDR3 is encoded by other sequences in the same sample as well. The chain joins TRBV28 to TRBJ1-5; D ambiguous. The germline CDR1 and CDR2 sequences are MDHEN and SYDVKM. The CDR3 consists of 15 residues. Trimming cost V 3 bases and J 0 bases, with 9 bases left between them. The CDR3 nucleotides read TGTGCCAGCAGTTTGGCAGGAGGTAGCAATCAGCCCCAGCATTTT. Translated: CASSLAGGSNQPQHF. Full variable domain (missing parts from reference TRBV28 and TRBJ1-5): DVKVTQSSRYLVKRTGEKVFLECVQDMDHENMFWYRQDPGLGLRLIYFSYDVKMKEKGDIPEGYSVSREKKERFSLILESASTNQTSMYLCASSLAGGSNQPQHFGDGTRLSIL.

The chain employs TRBV2 and TRBJ1-1; the D is unclear. The length of the CDR3 is 12 residues. Trimming took off 5 bases at V and 4 bases at J, with 8 bases between the two ends. Germline V CDR1 and CDR2: SNHLY, FYNNEI. In DNA form, the CDR3 reads TGTGCCAGCAGTTATTGGGGCACTGAAGCTTTCTTT. This encodes CASSYWGTEAFF.

The V and J genes are TRBV11-2 and TRBJ2-2; 8 nucleotides align to TRBD1. The length of the CDR3 is 16 residues. Germline V gene lookup returns CDR1 SGHAT and CDR2 FQNNGV. J gave up 3 bases and V 2 bases, and 5 bases lay outside the gene matches. The chain's CDR3 is CASSLRQGSDTGELFF. CDR3 nucleotides: TGTGCCAGCAGCTTACGACAGGGGTCGGACACCGGGGAGCTGTTTTTT.

With regard to this clone: This same CDR3 is encoded by further DNA sequences in the sample. This chain links TRBV5-1 with TRBJ1-3, with TRBD1 matching over 8 bases. The germline gives CDR1 SGHRS, CDR2 YFSETQ. V gave up 3 bases and J gave up 0 bases; unmatched junction bases: 5. CDR3 size: 16 residues. CDR3 DNA: TGCGCCAGCAGCTCGACAGGGGTCGACTCTGGAAACACCATATATTTT. Its translation: CASSSTGVDSGNTIYF. Looking up the rest from reference TRBV5-1 and TRBJ1-3 gives the full variable domain: KAGVTQTPRYLIKTRGQQVTLSCSPISGHRSVSWYQQTPGQGLQFLFEYFSETQRNKGNFPGRFSGRQFSNSRSEMNVSTLELGDSALYLCASSSTGVDSGNTIYFGEGSWLTVV.

The chain couples TRBV5-1 to TRBJ2-7; 11 bases fit TRBD2. The V gene's germline CDR1 is SGHRS and CDR2 YFSETQ. Unmatched junction bases numbered 6, after V lost 4 bases and J lost 0 bases. This CDR3 has 16 residues. CDR3 residues: CASSLTSGGSSYEQYF. The DNA of the CDR3 is TGCGCCAGCAGCCTAACTAGCGGGGGTAGCTCCTACGAGCAGTACTTC.